The clone carrying this T cell receptor (beta chain) was counted ten times or more. Its antigen remains unknown. This specimen comes from a study of breast tumors, draining lymph nodes, adjacent tissues. Points from the study as a whole: Data fit most tumor T cells coming from lymph node, expanding in tumor. The lymph node origin of tumor T cells was framed as consistent with a hypothesis, not demonstrated. Tumors had less TCR diversity than lymph nodes, more than nontumor tissue. Compared with basal-like, luminal-like tumors shared significantly more repertoire with nontumor tissue.

CDR3 length: 13 amino acids. Germline V gene sequence: CDR1 SGHRS, CDR2 YFSETQ. V gave up 0 bases and J gave up 9 bases, with 7 bases separating them. TCRdb processed the multiplex PCR reads anew with MiXCR; each CDR3 protein has one entry. The data contain some 130,000 distinct CDR3 sequences, about 20% of them singletons. The lymph nodes were axillary draining lymph nodes from breast cancer patients. The source is a female donor with breast cancer. Some clones in this sample may be carry-over from other donors' samples. Specimen: axillary lymph node tissue. The chain employs TRBV5-1 and TRBJ1-6; possible D gene TRBD1, 5 bases. The CDR3 bases are TGCGCCAGCAGCTTGGTTCAGGGTTCACCCCTCCACTTT. Translated, it gives CASSLVQGSPLHF.